Many counts were recorded for the clone carrying this T cell receptor beta chain. Antigen: not known. Axillary draining lymph nodes of breast cancer patients supplied the node samples. This entry is derived from a study of breast tumors, draining lymph nodes, adjacent tissues. TCRdb passed the multiplex PCR reads through MiXCR, listing each CDR3 protein once. This sample carries tens of thousands of distinct CDR3 sequences, about 27% of them seen once, and the ten largest clones take 7.5% to 10%. Study-wide findings and caveats: Luminal-like breast cancer showed significantly higher tumor–nontumor repertoire similarity than basal-like. Tumor T cell lymph node origin was a supported hypothesis, not proven. The data were judged consistent with most tumor T cells coming from lymph node and expanding in tumor. Tumors had less TCR diversity than lymph nodes, more than nontumor tissue.

The CDR3 spans 11 residues. V lost 5 bases, J lost 4 bases, and 8 bases lay in between. From germline, CDR1 is DFQATT and CDR2 SNEGSKA (reference sequence). The sequence derives from a female donor with breast cancer. Some clones in this sample may be carry-over from other donors' samples. Input material: axillary lymph node tissue. This sequence joins TRBV20-1 and TRBJ1-2; D is uncertain. Here the CDR3 DNA reads TGCAGTGCTTTCCTGAGCTATGGCTACACCTTC. Its protein is CSAFLSYGYTF.